This TCR beta chain was captured by sequencing in a study of blood T cells in healthy people across ages. The CDR3 is 15 residues long. V lost 2 bases and J 0 bases, leaving 9 bases between the germline ends. The germline V gene has CDR1 SGHNT and CDR2 YYREEE (reference sequence). PCR was performed a second time for about 7 to 11 cycles using a sample-barcoded 5' primer and a J-beta primer mix. In TCRdb, the 5' RACE reads were re-called with MiXCR into one record per CDR3 protein. The sample has over 1,500,000 distinct CDR3 sequences, just under 50% seen once. This clonotype was observed a few times. Source material: blood. The gene calls are TRBV5-4 and TRBJ2-1; D might be TRBD1 or TRBD2, each matching 5 bases. This sequence was found in a woman aged 40 to 50 in good health. The DNA for the CDR3 is TGTGCCAGCAGCTTCTGGGGGAGCTCCTACAATGAGCAGTTCTTC. Its translation is CASSFWGSSYNEQFF.